The source of this TCR beta chain is a study of CD8 T cells in Susac syndrome. As concerns this clonotype: As yet, its antigen is unknown.

The CDR3 consists of 14 residues. Between the trimmed V and J ends, which lost 3 bases and 3 bases, there was a span of 10 bases. Overall study results and limits: The CD4+ T cell repertoires from Susac syndrome exhibited no clonal expansion.

When the RNA was reverse transcribed, random hexamers were used with an input of roughly 0.5 to 1 ug. Amplification of TCR beta CDR3 was carried out by immunoSEQ multiplex PCR, which covered 54 Vbeta and 13 Jbeta segments. TCRdb re-called the immunoSEQ multiplex PCR reads through MiXCR, storing one row per CDR3 protein. The sample yields under 95,000 distinct CDR3 sequences, roughly 94% seen once. This sequence originates from a human donor with Susac syndrome. The sample comprised CD4+ T cells from PBMCs. The chain links TRBV23-1 to TRBJ2-3; D uncertain. TRBV23-1 is designated an ORF whose function remains uncertain. CDR3 region: CASSHRAMTDTQYF. The CDR3 nucleotides read TGCGCCAGCAGTCATAGGGCTATGACAGATACGCAGTATTTT.